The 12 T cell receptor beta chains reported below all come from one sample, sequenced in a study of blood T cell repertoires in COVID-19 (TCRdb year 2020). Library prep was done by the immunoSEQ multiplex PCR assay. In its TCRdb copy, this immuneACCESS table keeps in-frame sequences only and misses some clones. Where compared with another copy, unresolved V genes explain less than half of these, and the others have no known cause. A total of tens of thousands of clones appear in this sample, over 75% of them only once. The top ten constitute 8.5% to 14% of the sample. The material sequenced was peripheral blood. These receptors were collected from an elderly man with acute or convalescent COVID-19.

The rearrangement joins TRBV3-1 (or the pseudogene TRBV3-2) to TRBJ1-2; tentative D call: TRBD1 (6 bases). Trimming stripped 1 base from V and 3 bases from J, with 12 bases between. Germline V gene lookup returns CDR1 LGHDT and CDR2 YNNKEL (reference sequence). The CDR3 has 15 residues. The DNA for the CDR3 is TGTGCCAGCAGCCAAGGGGACACCCAGCACTATGGCTACACCTTC. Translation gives CASSQGDTQHYGYTF.

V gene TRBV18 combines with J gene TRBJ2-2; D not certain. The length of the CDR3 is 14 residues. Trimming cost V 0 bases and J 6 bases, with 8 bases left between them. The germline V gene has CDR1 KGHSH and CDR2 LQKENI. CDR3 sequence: CASSPPPAAGELFF. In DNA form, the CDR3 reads TGTGCCAGCTCACCACCGCCGGCGGCCGGGGAGCTGTTTTTT.

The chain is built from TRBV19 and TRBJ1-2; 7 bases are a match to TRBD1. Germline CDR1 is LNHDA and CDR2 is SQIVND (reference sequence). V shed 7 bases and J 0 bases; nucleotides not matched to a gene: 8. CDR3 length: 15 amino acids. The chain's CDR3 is CASNPETGTNYGYTF. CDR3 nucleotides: TGTGCCAGTAACCCGGAGACAGGGACTAACTATGGCTACACCTTC.

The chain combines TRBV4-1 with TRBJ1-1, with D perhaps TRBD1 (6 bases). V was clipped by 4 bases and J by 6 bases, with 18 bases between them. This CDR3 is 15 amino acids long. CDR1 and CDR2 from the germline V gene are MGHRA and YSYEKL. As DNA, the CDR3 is TGCGCCAGCAGCCGAGGGTCAGGGGATTACTCTGAAGCTTTCTTT. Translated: CASSRGSGDYSEAFF.

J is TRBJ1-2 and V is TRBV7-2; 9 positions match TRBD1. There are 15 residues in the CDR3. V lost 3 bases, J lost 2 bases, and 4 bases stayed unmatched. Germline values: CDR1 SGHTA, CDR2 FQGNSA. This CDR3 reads CASSFADRGNYGYTF. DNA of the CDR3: TGTGCCAGCAGCTTTGCGGACAGGGGCAACTATGGCTACACCTTC. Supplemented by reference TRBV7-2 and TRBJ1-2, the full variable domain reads GAGVSQSPSNKVTEKGKDVELRCDPISGHTALYWYRQSLGQGLEFLIYFQGNSAPDKSGLPSDRFSAERTGGSVSTLTIQRTQQEDSAVYLCASSFADRGNYGYTFGSGTRLTVV.

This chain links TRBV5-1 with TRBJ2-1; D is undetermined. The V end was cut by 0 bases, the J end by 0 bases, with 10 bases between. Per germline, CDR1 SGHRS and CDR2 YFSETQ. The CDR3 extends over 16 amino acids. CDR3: CASSLVSSRSYNEQFF. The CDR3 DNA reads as TGCGCCAGCAGCTTGGTTTCCAGTCGCTCCTACAATGAGCAGTTCTTC.

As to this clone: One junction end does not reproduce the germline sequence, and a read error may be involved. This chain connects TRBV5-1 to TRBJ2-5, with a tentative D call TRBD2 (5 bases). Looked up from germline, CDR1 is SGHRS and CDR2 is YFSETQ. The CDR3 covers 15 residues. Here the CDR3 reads CASSRDGSDQETQYF. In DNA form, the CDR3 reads TGCGCCAGCAGCCGGGATGGTTCAGACCAGGAGACCCAGTACTTC. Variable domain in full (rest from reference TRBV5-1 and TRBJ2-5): KAGVTQTPRYLIKTRGQQVTLSCSPISGHRSVSWYQQTPGQGLQFLFEYFSETQRNKGNFPGRFSGRQFSNSRSEMNVSTLELGDSALYLCASSRDGSDQETQYFGPGTRLLVL.

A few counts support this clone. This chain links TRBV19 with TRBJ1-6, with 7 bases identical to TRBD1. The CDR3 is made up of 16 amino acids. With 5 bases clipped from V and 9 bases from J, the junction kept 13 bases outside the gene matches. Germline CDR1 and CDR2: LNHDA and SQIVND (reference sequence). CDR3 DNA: TGTGCCAGTAGTCCCCTCGACAGGGAAGATCTTTCACCCCTCCACTTT. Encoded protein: CASSPLDREDLSPLHF.

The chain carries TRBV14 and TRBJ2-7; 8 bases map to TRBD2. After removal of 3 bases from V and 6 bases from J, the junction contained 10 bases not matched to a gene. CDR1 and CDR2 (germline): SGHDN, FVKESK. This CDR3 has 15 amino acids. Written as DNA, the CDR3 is TGTGCCAGCAGCCATGGGGTGACGGGGGGGACCGAGCAGTACTTC. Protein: CASSHGVTGGTEQYF.

The CDR3 here is CASSESFGTGAGYTF. CDR3 coding DNA: TGTGCCAGCAGTGAGTCTTTCGGGACAGGGGCTGGCTACACCTTC. The chain employs TRBV6-4 and TRBJ1-2; 10 bases match TRBD1. The germline V gene encodes CDR1 MRHNA and CDR2 SNTAGT. The J segment lost 7 bases and the V segment lost 3 bases, leaving 8 bases of the junction unmatched. This CDR3 comprises 15 residues.

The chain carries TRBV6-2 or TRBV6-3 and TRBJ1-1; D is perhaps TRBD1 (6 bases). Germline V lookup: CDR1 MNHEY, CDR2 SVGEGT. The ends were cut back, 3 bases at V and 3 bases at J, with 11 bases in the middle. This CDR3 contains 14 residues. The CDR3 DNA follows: TGTGCCAGCAGTTATACACCAGGGGACACTGAAGCTTTCTTT. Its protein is CASSYTPGDTEAFF.

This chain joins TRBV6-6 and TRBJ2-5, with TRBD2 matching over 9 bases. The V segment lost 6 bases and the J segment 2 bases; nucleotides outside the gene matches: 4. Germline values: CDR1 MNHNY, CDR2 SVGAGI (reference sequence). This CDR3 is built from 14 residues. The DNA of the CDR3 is TGTGCCAGCAGGGCTAGCGGGGAGCAAGAGACCCAGTACTTC. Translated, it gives CASRASGEQETQYF.